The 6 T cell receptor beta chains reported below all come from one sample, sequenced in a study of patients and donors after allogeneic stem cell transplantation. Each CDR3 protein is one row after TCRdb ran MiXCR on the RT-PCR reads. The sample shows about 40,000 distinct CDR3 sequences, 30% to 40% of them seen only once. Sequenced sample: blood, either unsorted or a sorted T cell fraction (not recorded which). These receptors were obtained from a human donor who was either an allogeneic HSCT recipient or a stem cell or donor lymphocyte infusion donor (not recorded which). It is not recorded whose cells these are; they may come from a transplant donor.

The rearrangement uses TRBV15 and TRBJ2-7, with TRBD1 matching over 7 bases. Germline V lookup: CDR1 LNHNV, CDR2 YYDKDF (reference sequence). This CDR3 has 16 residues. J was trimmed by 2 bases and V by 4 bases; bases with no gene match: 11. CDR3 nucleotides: TGTGCCACCAGCACACGAAAGACAGGGAGCCCCTACGAGCAGTACTTC. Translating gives CATSTRKTGSPYEQYF.

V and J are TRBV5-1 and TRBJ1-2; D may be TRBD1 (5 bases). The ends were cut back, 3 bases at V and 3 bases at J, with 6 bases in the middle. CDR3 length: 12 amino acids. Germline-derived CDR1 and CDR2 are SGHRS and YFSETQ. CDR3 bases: TGCGCCAGCAGCTCGACAGACTATGGCTACACCTTC. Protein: CASSSTDYGYTF.

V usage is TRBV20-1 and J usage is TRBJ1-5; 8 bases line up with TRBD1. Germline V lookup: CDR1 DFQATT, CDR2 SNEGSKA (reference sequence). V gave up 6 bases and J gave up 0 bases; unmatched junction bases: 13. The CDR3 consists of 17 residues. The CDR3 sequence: CSASPRDRSYSNQPQHF. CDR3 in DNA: TGCAGTGCAAGCCCCAGGGACAGGAGCTATAGCAATCAGCCCCAGCATTTT.

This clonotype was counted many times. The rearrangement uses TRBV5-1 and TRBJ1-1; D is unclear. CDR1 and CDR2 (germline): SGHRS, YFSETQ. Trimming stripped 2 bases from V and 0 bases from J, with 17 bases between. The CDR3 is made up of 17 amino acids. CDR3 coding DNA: TGCGCCAGCAGCTTACGGGGAGGGCTACTAATGAACACTGAAGCTTTCTTT. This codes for CASSLRGGLLMNTEAFF.

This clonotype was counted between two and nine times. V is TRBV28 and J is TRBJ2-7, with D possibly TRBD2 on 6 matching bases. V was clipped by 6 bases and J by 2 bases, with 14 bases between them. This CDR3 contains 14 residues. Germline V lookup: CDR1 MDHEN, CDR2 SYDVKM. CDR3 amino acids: CASRPPGLTYEQYF. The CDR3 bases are TGTGCCAGCAGGCCCCCGGGACTGACCTACGAGCAGTACTTC.

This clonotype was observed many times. The DNA for the CDR3 is TGTGCCAGCAGTTTAATCGGACGGGCTAACTATGGCTACACCTTC. This codes for CASSLIGRANYGYTF. V is TRBV27 and J is TRBJ1-2, with D unresolved. Deletions cut 2 bases from V and 0 bases from J, with 10 bases between. Germline V gene data show CDR1 as MNHEY and CDR2 as SMNVEV (reference sequence). CDR3 size: 15 residues.